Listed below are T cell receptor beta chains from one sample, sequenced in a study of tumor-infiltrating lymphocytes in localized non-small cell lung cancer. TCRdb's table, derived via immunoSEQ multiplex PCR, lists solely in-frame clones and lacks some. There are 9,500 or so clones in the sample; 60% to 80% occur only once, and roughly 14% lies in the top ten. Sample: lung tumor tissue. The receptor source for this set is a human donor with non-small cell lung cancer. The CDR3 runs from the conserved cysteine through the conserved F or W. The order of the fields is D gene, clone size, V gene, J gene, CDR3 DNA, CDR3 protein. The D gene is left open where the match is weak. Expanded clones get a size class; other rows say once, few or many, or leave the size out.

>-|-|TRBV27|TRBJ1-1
TGTGCCAGCAGTCCCCCCCGGCGCAGGGGTGGGGGGACTGAAGCTTTCTTT
CASSPPRRRGGGTEAFF
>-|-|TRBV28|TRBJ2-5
TGTGCCAGCAGCCCGACGGGACTCAACCTGTACCAAGAGACCCAGTACTTC
CASSPTGLNLYQETQYF
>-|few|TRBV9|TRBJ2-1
TGTGCCAGCAGTGATCCCCATGCAGCAAATGAGCAGTTCTTC
CASSDPHAANEQFF
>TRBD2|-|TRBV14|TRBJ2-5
TGTGCCAGCAGCCTACTAGCGGTGGGGCGAGAGACCCAGTACTTC
CASSLLAVGRETQYF
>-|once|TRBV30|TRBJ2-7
TGTGCCTGGAAACGTAACTACGAGCAGTACTTC
CAWKRNYEQYF
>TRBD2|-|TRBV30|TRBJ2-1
TGTGCCTGGAGGGGAGCGGGAGGGATTACCTACAATGAGCAGTTCTTC
CAWRGAGGITYNEQFF
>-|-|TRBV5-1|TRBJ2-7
TGCGCCAGCAGCTCCGGTTACGAGCAGTACTTC
CASSSGYEQYF
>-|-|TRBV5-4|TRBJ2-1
TGTGCCACTACGTCTCGGGTTGGACCCGGCAATGAGCAGTTCTTC
CATTSRVGPGNEQFF
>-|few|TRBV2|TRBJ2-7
TGTGCCAGCAGTTTCCCCGACGGGGTTCCAGGGTTC
CASSFPDGVPGF
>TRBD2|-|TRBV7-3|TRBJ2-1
TGTGCCAGCAGCTCCCCGGAGCGGGAGGATGAGCAGTTCTTC
CASSSPEREDEQFF
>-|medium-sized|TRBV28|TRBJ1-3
TGTGCCAGCAGTTTATTGAATTCCGGAAACACCATATATTTT
CASSLLNSGNTIYF
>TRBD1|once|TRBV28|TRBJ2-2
TGTGCCAGCAGTTCGGGACAGTACACCGGGGAGCTGTTTTTT
CASSSGQYTGELFF
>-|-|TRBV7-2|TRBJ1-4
TGTGCCAGCAGCTCCTTCCGGGGACGGAAGTTTTTT
CASSSFRGRKFF
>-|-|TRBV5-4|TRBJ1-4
TGTGCCAGCAGCTTGGTGCAGAATGAAAAACTGTTTTTT
CASSLVQNEKLFF
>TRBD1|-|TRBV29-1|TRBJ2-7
TGCAGCGTTGCCCGGGACAGTCCCTACGAGCAGTACTTC
CSVARDSPYEQYF
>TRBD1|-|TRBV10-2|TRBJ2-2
TGCGCCAGCAGAGAGGGGACAGCGAACACCGGGGAGCTGTTTTTT
CASREGTANTGELFF
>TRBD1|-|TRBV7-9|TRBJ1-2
TGTGCCAGCAGCTTAGGGGACAGGGTCCATGGCTACACCTTC
CASSLGDRVHGYTF
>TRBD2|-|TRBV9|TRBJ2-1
TGTGCCAGCAGCCCCCAGAGCACTAGCGGGGGGACTTCCTACAATGAGCAGTTCTTC
CASSPQSTSGGTSYNEQFF
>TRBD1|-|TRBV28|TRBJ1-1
TGTGCCAGCAGTTTCCCGATATACGGGACAGTGAACACTGAAGCTTTCTTT
CASSFPIYGTVNTEAFF
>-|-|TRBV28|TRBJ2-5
TGTGCCAGCGCGACCCTAAGGAACGCAAGAGTGACCCAGTACTTC
CASATLRNARVTQYF
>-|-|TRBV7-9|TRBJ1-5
TGTGCCAGCAGCCCCGAGTACCCGGGTGAGCCCCAGCATTTT
CASSPEYPGEPQHF
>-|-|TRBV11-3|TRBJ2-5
TGTGCCAGCAGCTTGGGACCGCAAGAGACCCAGTACTTC
CASSLGPQETQYF